This TCR beta chain was sequenced for a study of Tregs in tolerant kidney transplant recipients. General study findings and limits: Biological reproducibility was not directly addressed, but technical replication error appeared minimal.

Unstimulated regulatory T cells (CD4+CD25+CD127-), CD4+CD25- non-regulatory cells, CD4 and CD8 cells were FACS-sorted from thawed PBMCs. Profiled with immunoSEQ multiplex PCR; TCRdb holds only in-frame clones, not every one. The table lists tens of thousands of clones, less than 95% of them singletons. V dropped 1 base and J dropped 1; count of bases not matched to a gene: 3. The CDR3 is 15 amino acids. Regarding this clone: Its antigen is not identified.

The rearrangement joins TRBV5-7 to TRBJ2-5; TRBD2 matches at 8 bases. TRBV5-7 is noted as an ORF with a role that remains uncertain. The starting material was Tregs from blood, obtained before the transplant. The TCR comes from a human donor who received a combined kidney and bone marrow transplant. The CDR3, as DNA: TGTGCCAGCAGCTTGAGTAGCGGGACCCAAGAGACCCAGTACTTC. This codes for CASSLSSGTQETQYF.